The rows below give T cell receptor beta chains drawn from one sample of a study of blood T cell repertoires in COVID-19. Here immunoSEQ multiplex PCR was the method, and the copy in TCRdb shows in-frame clones only, minus some. This table has some 110,000 clones, 80% to 85% appearing once. Sequenced: peripheral blood. All receptors come from a woman older than 75 with acute or convalescent COVID-19. Each CDR3 is given with its conserved first and last residue. A D gene is named only where the DNA matches it firmly. Some rows have no size entry. The others give once, few or many, or a class for an expanded clone.

>TRBJ1-5|few|TRBD1|TRBV28
CASSRTGGGNQPQHF
TGTGCCAGCAGTAGGACAGGGGGAGGCAATCAGCCCCAGCATTTT
>TRBJ2-3|-|-|TRBV5-1
CASSLTAEEDTQYF
TGCGCCAGCAGCTTGACGGCGGAAGAAGATACGCAGTATTTT
>TRBJ2-5|-|-|TRBV7-2
CASSPLTVFQETQYF
TGTGCCAGCAGCCCCCTGACAGTTTTCCAAGAGACCCAGTACTTC
>TRBJ2-3|few|TRBD2|TRBV4-1
CASSVSVSLAGGHTDTQYF
TGCGCCAGCAGCGTCAGTGTCTCTCTAGCGGGAGGACACACAGATACGCAGTATTTT
>TRBJ1-4|-|-|TRBV24-1
CATSDMDGGTEKLFF
TGTGCCACCAGTGATATGGACGGCGGGACTGAAAAACTGTTTTTT
>TRBJ2-3|-|TRBD2|TRBV10-2
CASSTSGRADTQYF
TGCGCCAGCTCCACTAGCGGGAGGGCAGATACGCAGTATTTT
>TRBJ2-5|-|-|TRBV7-8
CASSLAQGFAETQYF
TGTGCCAGCAGCTTAGCTCAGGGATTTGCCGAGACCCAGTACTTC
>TRBJ2-5|-|-|TRBV11-2
CASSTGGAQYF
TGTGCCAGCAGTACAGGGGGGGCCCAGTACTTC
>TRBJ2-3|-|-|TRBV5-1
CASSGGGSSDTQYF
TGCGCCAGCAGCGGGGGAGGATCATCCGATACGCAGTATTTT
>TRBJ2-3|-|TRBD1|TRBV24-1
CATSDQGGADTQYF
TGTGCCACCAGTGACCAAGGGGGCGCAGATACGCAGTATTTT
>TRBJ1-5|-|-|TRBV6-1
CASSEVLVGYSNQPQHF
TGTGCCAGCAGTGAAGTACTTGTCGGGTATAGCAATCAGCCCCAGCATTTT
>TRBJ2-1|-|TRBD1|TRBV6-5
CASSPDRGSSEQFF
TGTGCCAGCAGTCCGGACAGGGGGTCGAGTGAGCAGTTCTTC
>TRBJ1-2|once|-|TRBV5-5
CASSMSMFRIRTAYGYTF
TGTGCCAGCAGCATGTCGATGTTTCGTATTAGGACAGCCTATGGCTACACCTTC
>TRBJ1-5|once|-|TRBV5-1
CASSLTADQPQHF
TGCGCCAGCAGCCTTACAGCCGATCAGCCCCAGCATTTT
>TRBJ2-7|-|-|TRBV24-1
CATSAGYEQYF
TGTGCCACCAGTGCGGGCTACGAGCAGTACTTC
>TRBJ2-7|-|-|TRBV28
CASSWVGQRGTYEQYF
TGTGCCAGCAGTTGGGTCGGCCAACGCGGGACCTACGAGCAGTACTTC